This TCR beta chain appears in the sequencing data of a study of identical twins. The table lists this clonotype with a few counts. Its antigen is unidentified. Regarding the study as a whole: Whereas memory repertoires showed no such difference, abundant cord blood beta clonotypes carried fewer insertions.

A single record per CDR3 protein comes from TCRdb applying MiXCR to the 5' RACE reads. The sample lists approximately 600,000 distinct CDR3 sequences, less than 9% occurring once. V was trimmed by 3 bases and J by 4 bases, leaving 12 bases between them. This CDR3 has 15 residues. These same records also appear under a second study, on yellow fever vaccine responses in identical twins.

The receptor comes from a woman aged 18-29 years in good health. The chain employs TRBV12-3 or TRBV12-4 and TRBJ2-2, with D possibly matching TRBD2 (5 bases). The sequencing input was PBMCs. The CDR3 loop is CASSLTTRSTGELFF. The CDR3 nucleotides read TGTGCCAGCAGTTTGACTACCCGAAGCACCGGGGAGCTGTTTTTT.